This T cell receptor (beta chain) was recorded in a study of T-cell reconstitution after alpha-beta-depleted transplantation in children. The study's findings and limits: Alpha-beta T cells about two months after transplant reportedly derived from several hundred expanded graft clones.

This clonotype was counted many times. As yet, its antigen is unknown. V lost 8 bases, J lost 2 bases, and 24 bases lay in between. The CDR3 totals 17 residues. Germline V CDR1 and CDR2: ENHRY, SYGVKD. It was with unique molecular identifiers that the TCRbeta library was prepared. In TCRdb, the PCR reads were re-called with MiXCR into one record per CDR3 protein. Of 200,000 to 300,000 distinct CDR3 sequences detected, more than 20% appear once; the ten largest clones hold about 2.6%. The source is a girl aged 2 to 9 with Fanconi anemia, due to receive a stem cell transplant. The sample was PBMCs, taken before TCRalphabeta/CD19-depleted stem cell transplant. The V call is TRBV10-3, the J call TRBJ2-5; tentatively, D is TRBD1 or TRBD2 (7 bases each). CDR3 loop: CAISRPFRGGSQETQYF. In DNA form, the CDR3 reads TGTGCCATCTCGAGACCATTCAGGGGGGGATCACAAGAGACCCAGTACTTC.